This T cell receptor (beta chain) was sequenced in a study of blood T cell repertoires in COVID-19. Across the study: Sources were T cells, B-cell-depleted T cells, or PBMCs; the material itself was cDNA or gDNA.

The V gene lost 2 bases and the J gene lost 10 bases, with 12 bases spanning the gap. This CDR3 spans 12 amino acids. Germline loops: CDR1 KGHSY, CDR2 FQNENV. Here immunoSEQ multiplex PCR was the method, and the copy in TCRdb shows in-frame clones only, minus some. The sample includes under 110,000 clones, 87% seen only once; the top ten take around 10%. Sequencing used peripheral blood. The clonotype originates from a woman in her twenties or thirties with acute or convalescent COVID-19. The chain joins TRBV16 to TRBJ2-7; weak D call: TRBD2 (6 bases). The CDR3 DNA sequence: TGTGCCAGCAGCCAAGGGGAGGCGGGACAGTACTTC. Translating it yields CASSQGEAGQYF.